What follows describes a single T cell receptor beta chain. Its antigen is not known. One base away lies a much larger clone, so this may be a sequencing read error. Germline assignment: CDR1 SGHVT and CDR2 SQSDAQ. This CDR3 is built from 14 residues. The data were taken from a study of T cell repertoires in cytomegalovirus infection. MiXCR, run by TCRdb on the reads, gives a single entry per CDR3 protein. The data contain some 600,000 distinct CDR3 sequences, around 24% of them singletons. Whole-study findings and limits: The ex vivo response was dominated by HLA-C-restricted CMV-specific TCR beta clonotypes. Frequencies of public TCR beta families were cumulated, and this identified carriers of CMV plus the relevant HLA.

V gene TRBV7-4 combines with J gene TRBJ2-1, with unresolved D. This sequence was found in a human donor in good health (CMV status not recorded). Some clones in this sample may be carry-over from other donors' samples. Sequenced: CD8+ T cells from PBMCs. For the CDR3, the DNA is TGTGCCAACAGCCCCCCTTGGGTAGTGTCGGGGCAGTTCTTC. This translates into CANSPPWVVSGQFF.